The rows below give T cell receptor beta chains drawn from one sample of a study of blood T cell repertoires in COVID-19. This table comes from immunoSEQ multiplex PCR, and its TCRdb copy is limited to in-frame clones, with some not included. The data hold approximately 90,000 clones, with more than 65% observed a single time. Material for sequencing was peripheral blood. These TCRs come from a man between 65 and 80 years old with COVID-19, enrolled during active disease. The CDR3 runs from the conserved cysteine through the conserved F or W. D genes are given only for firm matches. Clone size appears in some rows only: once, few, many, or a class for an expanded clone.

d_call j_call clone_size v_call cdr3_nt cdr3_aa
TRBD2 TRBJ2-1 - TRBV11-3 TGTGCCAGCAGCCGGACTAGCGGAAATGACAATGAGCAGTTCTTC CASSRTSGNDNEQFF
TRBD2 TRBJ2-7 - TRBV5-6 TGTGCCACCCAACCGGGACTAGGACCTTACGAGCAGTACTTC CATQPGLGPYEQYF
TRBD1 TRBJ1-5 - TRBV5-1 TGCGCCAGCAGCACCGGGACAGGGAATCAGCCCCAGCATTTT CASSTGTGNQPQHF
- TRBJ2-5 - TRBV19 TGTGCCAGTAGTCTCGCAGGGTGGGAGACCCAGTACTTC CASSLAGWETQYF
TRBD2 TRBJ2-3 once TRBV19 TGTGCCAGTAGTATAGAATCCGTGACTAGCGGCAGTAGCACAGATACGCAGTATTTT CASSIESVTSGSSTDTQYF
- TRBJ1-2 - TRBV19 TGTGCCAGTAGTACCCAGGGGACATCGGGGGGCTACACCTTC CASSTQGTSGGYTF
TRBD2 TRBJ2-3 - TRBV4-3 TGCGCCAGCAGCCAAGAGCTAGCGGGAAGCACAGATACGCAGTATTTT CASSQELAGSTDTQYF
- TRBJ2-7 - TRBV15 TGTGCCACCAGCAGAGGGGGGGACCGCTCCTACGAGCAGTACTTC CATSRGGDRSYEQYF
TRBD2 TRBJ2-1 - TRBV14 TGTGCCAGCAGAGCTAGCGGGAGCCATGAGCAGTTCTTC CASRASGSHEQFF
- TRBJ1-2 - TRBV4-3 TGCGCCAGCAGCCGAACACAGGGCAACTATGGCTACACCTTC CASSRTQGNYGYTF
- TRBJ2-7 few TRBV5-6 TGTGCCAGCAGCTTGGATGAGGGGGCCTACGAGCAGTACTTC CASSLDEGAYEQYF
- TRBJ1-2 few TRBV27 TGTGCCAGCAGCCCACAGGGAATATATGGCTACACCTTC CASSPQGIYGYTF
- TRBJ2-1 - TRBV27 TGTGCCAGCAGTTTAAAAGGGGCAGGGTCGTTCAATGAGCAGTTCTTC CASSLKGAGSFNEQFF
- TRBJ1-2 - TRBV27 TGTGCCAGCAGTTATGCCAACCAGGCGGGTGGCTACACCTTC CASSYANQAGGYTF